Listed below are T cell receptor beta chains from one sample, sequenced in a study of tumor and adjacent non-tumor tissue in lung cancer. One entry per CDR3 protein results from TCRdb running MiXCR on the multiplex PCR reads. The repertoire holds some 120,000 distinct CDR3 sequences, approximately 66% seen once, with roughly 13% in the top ten. Source material: lung tumor tissue. These receptors were obtained from a man under 40 with non-small cell lung cancer. Each CDR3 is given with its conserved first and last residue. D genes are given only for firm matches. Not every row has a clone size; where given, it reads once, few, many or a size class.

DNA | CDR3 | V | D | J | size | length
TGCAGCGTTGAGGGCACTTCCTACGAGCAGTACTTC | CSVEGTSYEQYF | TRBV29-1 | - | TRBJ2-7 | medium-sized | 12
TGTAGCGTTCCAGCCCGGCCGGGGGGCCATGAGCAGTTCTTC | CSVPARPGGHEQFF | TRBV29-1 | - | TRBJ2-1 | - | 14
TGTGCCAGCAGTACAGGGGTGGACTTTGGCTACACCTTC | CASSTGVDFGYTF | TRBV25-1 | TRBD1 | TRBJ1-2 | - | 13
TGTGCCAGCAGCTTTGGGACATGGTTCTCACTCCTCCACTTT | CASSFGTWFSLLHF | TRBV11-2 | - | TRBJ1-6 | - | 14
TGTGCTAGCAGCGTGGACCAGACAGGGGGCAATTCCTACGAGCAGTACTTC | CASSVDQTGGNSYEQYF | TRBV11-2 | TRBD1 | TRBJ2-7 | - | 17
TGTGCCAGCAGACCCGGACCGACGATGTACAATGAGCAGTTCTTC | CASRPGPTMYNEQFF | TRBV12-3/TRBV12-4 | - | TRBJ2-1 | many | 15
TGTGCCAGCAGCTCCGACACCCATAATGAAAAACTGTTTTTT | CASSSDTHNEKLFF | TRBV6-2/TRBV6-3 | - | TRBJ1-4 | - | 14
TGTGCCAGCAGCGCTCGGCTCGGGACAGGGGTATGGGAGACCCAGTACTTC | CASSARLGTGVWETQYF | TRBV6-5 | TRBD1 | TRBJ2-5 | medium-sized | 17
TGTGCTAGCAGCTGGACGGCTCTGAACACTGAAGCTTTCTTT | CASSWTALNTEAFF | TRBV11-1 | - | TRBJ1-1 | few | 14
TGTGCTAGTGGTTTGAGGTCCGGGACTCGTGTCTACGAGCAGTACTTC | CASGLRSGTRVYEQYF | TRBV12-5 | - | TRBJ2-7 | many | 16
TGTGCCAGCAGTTCGACGGGAGTCTATGGCTACACCTTC | CASSSTGVYGYTF | TRBV6-5 | - | TRBJ1-2 | many | 13
TGTGCCAGCAACCAAAGAGTTAGGGTTAACACTGAAGCTTTCTTT | CASNQRVRVNTEAFF | TRBV4-2 | - | TRBJ1-1 | - | 15
TGCGCCAGCAACCAATATCTTGACAACTCACCCCTCCACTTT | CASNQYLDNSPLHF | TRBV4-3 | - | TRBJ1-6 | - | 14
TGTGCCAGCAGTTACGGGCAAACTGGCCAGCCCCAGCATTTT | CASSYGQTGQPQHF | TRBV6-2/TRBV6-3 | - | TRBJ1-5 | many | 14
TGCGCCAGCAGCCCTCGGGGGCACGAGTCACCCCTCCACTTT | CASSPRGHESPLHF | TRBV5-1 | - | TRBJ1-6 | few | 14
TGTGCCGGCAGTCACGAGACGGGGGGAACAGATACGCAGTATTTT | CAGSHETGGTDTQYF | TRBV12-3/TRBV12-4 | TRBD2 | TRBJ2-3 | - | 15
TGTGCTAGCAGTTTACAGGGCTGGAGCACCGGGGAGCTGTGTTTT | CASSLQGWSTGELCF | TRBV12-3/TRBV12-4 | - | TRBJ2-2 | - | 15
TGCAGTGCTAGTAAGGGCGTTGAGCCCTACGAGCAGTACTTC | CSASKGVEPYEQYF | TRBV20-1 | - | TRBJ2-7 | once | 14
TGTGCCAGCAGCCAAGGGACTAGATTCACCGGGGAGCTGTTTTTT | CASSQGTRFTGELFF | TRBV14 | TRBD2 | TRBJ2-2 | few | 15
TGTGCCAGCAGTTACTCCGGGGGATCTGGAAACACCATATATTTT | CASSYSGGSGNTIYF | TRBV6-5 | - | TRBJ1-3 | - | 15
TGCAGTGCTAGAGAGGGGGCGGGACAGGTCTACGAGCAGTACTTC | CSAREGAGQVYEQYF | TRBV20-1 | TRBD1 | TRBJ2-7 | many | 15
TGTGACAGTAGCGTCGGGCCTGGAAACACCATATATTTT | CDSSVGPGNTIYF | TRBV7-3 | - | TRBJ1-3 | - | 13
TGTGTCAGCAGCTATGGAACCAACACCGGGGAGCTGTTCTTT | CVSSYGTNTGELFF | TRBV11-2 | - | TRBJ2-2 | - | 14
TGCGCCAGCAGCGTGATAACGGTTTCCGGCAATCAGCCCCAGCATTTT | CASSVITVSGNQPQHF | TRBV5-5 | - | TRBJ1-5 | - | 16
TGTGCCAGCAGTTTGACAGACAAGTTAAGCTACGAGCAGTACTTC | CASSLTDKLSYEQYF | TRBV12-3/TRBV12-4 | - | TRBJ2-7 | few | 15
TGTGCCAGCAGTCAAGAGGCTAGCGGGAAGTCATTATACTTC | CASSQEASGKSLYF | TRBV4-2 | TRBD2 | TRBJ2-7 | - | 14
TGTGCCAGCAGCAAAATACTAGCGGGAGGTGTAGATACGCAGTATTTT | CASSKILAGGVDTQYF | TRBV21-1 | - | TRBJ2-3 | - | 16
TGCAGTGCGACGGGACTAGCCGGGGATGAGCAGTTCTTC | CSATGLAGDEQFF | TRBV20-1 | TRBD2 | TRBJ2-1 | many | 13
TGCAGTGCCATCTCCGTGGGAGGGAGCAACACCAGGGAGCTGTTTTTT | CSAISVGGSNTRELFF | TRBV20-1 | TRBD2 | TRBJ2-2 | once | 16
TGTGCCAGCAGCCCCAATCGGGGTGCCTACAATGAGCAGTTCTTC | CASSPNRGAYNEQFF | TRBV11-2 | - | TRBJ2-1 | once | 15
TGTGCCAGCAGCCTACAGGGCTCCTATGGCTACACCTTC | CASSLQGSYGYTF | TRBV6-5 | - | TRBJ1-2 | - | 13
TGTGCCAGCAGTCCCCCGTCTGGGGACAGGGGGATGGATGAGCAGTTCTTC | CASSPPSGDRGMDEQFF | TRBV12-3/TRBV12-4 | TRBD1 | TRBJ2-1 | many | 17
TGCAGTGCTAGAGGTGGACGGGCTAGCGGGAGCGGGACCTACAATGGGCAGTTCTTC | CSARGGRASGSGTYNGQFF | TRBV20-1 | TRBD2 | TRBJ2-1 | - | 19
TGTGCCACCAGTGATTCGACAGGGTACGAGCAGTACTTC | CATSDSTGYEQYF | TRBV24-1 | TRBD1 | TRBJ2-7 | - | 13
TGTGCCAGCAGTGAAGTTGACAGGTTAGAAGAACTGTTTTTT | CASSEVDRLEELFF | TRBV2 | - | TRBJ1-4 | - | 14
TGTGTCAGCAGTTTAGGGTTATTAGCGGGGGGGAAGAACAATGAGCAGTTCTTC | CVSSLGLLAGGKNNEQFF | TRBV11-2 | TRBD2 | TRBJ2-1 | few | 18
TGTGCCAGCATCGAATACAGCAGGGTTACTTCAGGAACCGGGGAGCTGTTTTTT | CASIEYSRVTSGTGELFF | TRBV7-9 | - | TRBJ2-2 | - | 18
TGTGCCAGCAACTTGGTCGAGACAAGCGACGTCGGTGAGCAGTTCTTC | CASNLVETSDVGEQFF | TRBV5-5 | - | TRBJ2-1 | - | 16
TGTGTCAGCAGCCGGGTTAGCAATCAGCCCCAGCATTTT | CVSSRVSNQPQHF | TRBV11-2 | - | TRBJ1-5 | - | 13
TGCAGTGCACCGAGCGGGGGGGAAAGCATAGATACGCGGTATTTT | CSAPSGGESIDTRYF | TRBV20-1 | TRBD2 | TRBJ2-3 | - | 15
TGCAGTGCTAGAGATTGGCGGGAGGTTTTCAATGAGCAGTTCTTC | CSARDWREVFNEQFF | TRBV20-1 | TRBD2 | TRBJ2-1 | - | 15
TGCAGCGTTGAAGGCCCTGGGCGGGAGGGCTACAATGAGCTGTTCTTC | CSVEGPGREGYNELFF | TRBV29-1 | TRBD2 | TRBJ2-1 | - | 16
TGCAGTGCTAGATCATCGGAGGATGCGGAGGCGTACAATAAGCAGTTCTTC | CSARSSEDAEAYNKQFF | TRBV20-1 | - | TRBJ2-1 | - | 17
TGCAGTGCTAGACCTAGCGGGGGAGCCGGTAAGCAGTTCTTC | CSARPSGGAGKQFF | TRBV20-1 | TRBD2 | TRBJ2-1 | - | 14
TGCGCCAGCAGCCAAGATCGGCAACGAAACACCATATATTTT | CASSQDRQRNTIYF | TRBV4-3 | - | TRBJ1-3 | many | 14
TGTGCCAGCAGTTTGATAGTAAGACTAGGGGGAGGATCAGATACGCAGTATTTT | CASSLIVRLGGGSDTQYF | TRBV12-3/TRBV12-4 | - | TRBJ2-3 | few | 18
TGTGCCAGCAGAAGGGGGGCCTCTGGAAACACCATATATTTT | CASRRGASGNTIYF | TRBV27 | - | TRBJ1-3 | - | 14
TGTGCCAGAAGCTGGGGGACAGGGGCGAATTCACCGCTCCACTTT | CARSWGTGANSPLHF | TRBV11-2 | TRBD1 | TRBJ1-6 | - | 15